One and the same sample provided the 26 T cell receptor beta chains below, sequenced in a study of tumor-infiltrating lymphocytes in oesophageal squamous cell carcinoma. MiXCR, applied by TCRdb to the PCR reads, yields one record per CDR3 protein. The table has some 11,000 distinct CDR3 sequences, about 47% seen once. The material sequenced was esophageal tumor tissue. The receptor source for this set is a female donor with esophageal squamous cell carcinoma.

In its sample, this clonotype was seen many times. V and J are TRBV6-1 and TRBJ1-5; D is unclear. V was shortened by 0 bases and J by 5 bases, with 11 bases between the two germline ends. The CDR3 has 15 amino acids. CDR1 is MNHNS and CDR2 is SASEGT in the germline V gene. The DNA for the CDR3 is TGTGCCAGCAGTGAAGCAGAGGGTTGGGATCAGCCCCAGCATTTT. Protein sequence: CASSEAEGWDQPQHF.

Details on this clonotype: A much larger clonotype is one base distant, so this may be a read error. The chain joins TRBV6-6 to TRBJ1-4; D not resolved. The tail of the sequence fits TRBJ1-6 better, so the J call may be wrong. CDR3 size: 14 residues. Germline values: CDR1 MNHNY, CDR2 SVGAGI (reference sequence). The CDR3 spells CASSSRPCNSPLHF. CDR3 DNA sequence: TGTGCCAGCAGTTCCCGGCCCTGTAATTCACCCCTCCACTTT.

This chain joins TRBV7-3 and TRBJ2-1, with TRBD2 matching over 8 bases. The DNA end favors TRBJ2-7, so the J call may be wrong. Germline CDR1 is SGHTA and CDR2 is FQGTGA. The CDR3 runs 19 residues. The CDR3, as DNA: TGTGCCAGCAGCTCCCTTCCCCTATCTAGCGGGTCTTCACTCGACGAGCAGTACTTC. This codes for CASSSLPLSSGSSLDEQYF.

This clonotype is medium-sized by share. The CDR3 nucleotides are TGTGCCAGCAGTTTAGATTACGGGGGAAACTACGAGCAGTACTTC. It encodes CASSLDYGGNYEQYF. This sequence joins TRBV28 and TRBJ2-7, with D perhaps TRBD2 (6 bases). Trimming took 2 bases from V and 3 from J, leaving 14 bases between them. The CDR3 is made up of 15 amino acids. Germline CDR1 reads MDHEN; CDR2 reads SYDVKM.

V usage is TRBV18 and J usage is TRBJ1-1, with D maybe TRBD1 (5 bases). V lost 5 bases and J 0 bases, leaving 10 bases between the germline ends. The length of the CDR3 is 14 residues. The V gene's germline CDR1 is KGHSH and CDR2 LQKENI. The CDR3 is CASSSGSMNTEAFF. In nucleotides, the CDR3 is TGTGCCAGCTCATCAGGGAGCATGAACACTGAAGCTTTCTTT.

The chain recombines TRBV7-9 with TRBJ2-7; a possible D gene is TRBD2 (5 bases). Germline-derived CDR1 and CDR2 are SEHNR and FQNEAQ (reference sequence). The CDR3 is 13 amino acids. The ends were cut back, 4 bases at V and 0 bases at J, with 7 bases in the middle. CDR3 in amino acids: CASSSSHSYEQYF. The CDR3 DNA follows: TGTGCCAGCAGCTCTAGCCACTCCTACGAGCAGTACTTC.

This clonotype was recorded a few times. CDR3 amino acids: CASSIQGAYTDTQYF. Here the CDR3 DNA reads TGTGCCAGCAGCATACAGGGGGCCTACACAGATACGCAGTATTTT. The chain links TRBV7-3 to TRBJ2-3; 9 bases map to TRBD1. CDR1 and CDR2 from the germline V gene are SGHTA and FQGTGA. V dropped 5 bases and J dropped 2; count of bases not matched to a gene: 5. The CDR3 extends over 15 amino acids. Based on the CDR3 plus reference TRBV7-3 and TRBJ2-3, the full variable domain is GAGVSQTPSNKVTEKGKYVELRCDPISGHTALYWYRQSLGQGPEFLIYFQGTGAADDSGLPNDRFFAVRPEGSVSTLKIQRTERGDSAVYLCASSIQGAYTDTQYFGPGTRLTVL.

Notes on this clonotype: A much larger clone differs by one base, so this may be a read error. The CDR3 here is CAISKTGTSVDEQYF. DNA of the CDR3: TGTGCCATCAGTAAGACCGGGACTAGTGTGGATGAGCAGTACTTC. This chain connects TRBV10-3 to TRBJ2-5; 8 bases fit TRBD2. This CDR3 has 15 amino acids. V gave up 5 bases and J gave up 11 bases; unmatched junction bases: 16. Germline V lookup: CDR1 ENHRY, CDR2 SYGVKD.

CDR3 region: CASSIQGFEQYF. CDR3 DNA sequence: TGTGCCAGCAGCATACAGGGTTTCGAGCAGTACTTC. V usage is TRBV7-2 and J usage is TRBJ2-7; TRBD1 might be the D (6 bases). CDR3 length equals 12 residues. Germline V gene data show CDR1 as SGHTA and CDR2 as FQGNSA. V lost 5 bases and J lost 6, with 11 bases in between.

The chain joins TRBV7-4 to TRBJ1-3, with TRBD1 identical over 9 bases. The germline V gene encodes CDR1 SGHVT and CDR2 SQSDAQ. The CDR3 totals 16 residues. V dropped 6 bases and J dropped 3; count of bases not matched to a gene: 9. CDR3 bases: TGTGCCAGCAGTAGGCGACAGGGGGAAAGTGGAAACACCATATATTTT. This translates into CASSRRQGESGNTIYF.

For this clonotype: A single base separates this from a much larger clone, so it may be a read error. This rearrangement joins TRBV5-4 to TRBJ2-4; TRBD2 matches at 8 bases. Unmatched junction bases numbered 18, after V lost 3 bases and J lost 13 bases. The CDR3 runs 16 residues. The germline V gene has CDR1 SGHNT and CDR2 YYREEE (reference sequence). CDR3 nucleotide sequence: TGTGCCAGCAGCTATACAGCGGGAGAATCCTACAATGAGCAGTACTTC. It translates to CASSYTAGESYNEQYF.

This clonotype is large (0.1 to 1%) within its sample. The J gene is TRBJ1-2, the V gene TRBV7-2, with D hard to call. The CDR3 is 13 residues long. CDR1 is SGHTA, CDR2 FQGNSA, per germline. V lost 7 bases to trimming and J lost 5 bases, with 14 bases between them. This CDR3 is CASTPEALYGYTF. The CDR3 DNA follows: TGTGCCAGCACCCCGGAAGCCCTTTATGGCTACACCTTC.

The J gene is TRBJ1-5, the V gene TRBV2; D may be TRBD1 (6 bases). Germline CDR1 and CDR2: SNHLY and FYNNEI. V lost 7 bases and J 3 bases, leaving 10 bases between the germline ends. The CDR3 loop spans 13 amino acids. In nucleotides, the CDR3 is TGTGCCAGCAAGCGGGACAACAATCAGCCCCAGCATTTT. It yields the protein CASKRDNNQPQHF. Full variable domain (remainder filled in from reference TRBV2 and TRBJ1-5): EPEVTQTPSHQVTQMGQEVILRCVPISNHLYFYWYRQILGQKVEFLVSFYNNEISEKSEIFDDQFSVERPDGSNFTLKIRSTKLEDSAMYFCASKRDNNQPQHFGDGTRLSIL.

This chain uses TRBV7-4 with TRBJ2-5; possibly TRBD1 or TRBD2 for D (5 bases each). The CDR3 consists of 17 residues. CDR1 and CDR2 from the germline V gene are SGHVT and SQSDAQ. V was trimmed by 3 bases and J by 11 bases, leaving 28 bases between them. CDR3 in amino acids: CASSFPKPGRERNEQYF. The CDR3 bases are TGTGCCAGCAGCTTTCCCAAACCGGGACGAGAACGCAATGAGCAGTACTTC. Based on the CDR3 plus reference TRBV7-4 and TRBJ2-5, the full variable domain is GAGVSQSPRYKVAKRGRDVALRCDSISGHVTLYWYRQTLGQGSEVLTYSQSDAQRDKSGRPSGRFSAERPERSVSTLKIQRTEQGDSAVYLCASSFPKPGRERNEQYFGPGTRLLVL.

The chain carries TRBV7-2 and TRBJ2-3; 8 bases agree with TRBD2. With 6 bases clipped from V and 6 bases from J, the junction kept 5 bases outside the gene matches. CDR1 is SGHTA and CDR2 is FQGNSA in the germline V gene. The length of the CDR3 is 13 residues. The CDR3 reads CASRQAGEDTQYF. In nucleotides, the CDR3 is TGTGCCAGCAGACAAGCGGGGGAGGATACGCAGTATTTT. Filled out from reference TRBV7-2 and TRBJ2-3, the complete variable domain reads GAGVSQSPSNKVTEKGKDVELRCDPISGHTALYWYRQSLGQGLEFLIYFQGNSAPDKSGLPSDRFSAERTGGSVSTLTIQRTQQEDSAVYLCASRQAGEDTQYFGPGTRLTVL.

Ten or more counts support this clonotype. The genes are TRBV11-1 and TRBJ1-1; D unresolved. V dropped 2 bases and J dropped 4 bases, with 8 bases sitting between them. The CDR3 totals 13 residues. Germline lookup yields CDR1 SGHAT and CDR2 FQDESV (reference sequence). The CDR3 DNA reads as TGTGCCAGCAGCTTACTAGAGATCACTGAAGCTTTCTTT. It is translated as CASSLLEITEAFF.

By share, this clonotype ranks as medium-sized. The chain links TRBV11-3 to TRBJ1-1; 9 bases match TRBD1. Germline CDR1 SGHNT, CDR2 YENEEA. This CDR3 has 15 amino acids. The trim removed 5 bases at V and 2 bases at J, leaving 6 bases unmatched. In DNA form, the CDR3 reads TGTGCCAGCAGCGTACAGGGGGCCAAAAACACTGAAGCTTTCTTT. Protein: CASSVQGAKNTEAFF.

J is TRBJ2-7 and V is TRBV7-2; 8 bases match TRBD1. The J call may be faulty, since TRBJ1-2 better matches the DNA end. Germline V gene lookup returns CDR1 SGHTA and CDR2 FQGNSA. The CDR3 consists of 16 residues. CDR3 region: CASSLVPLTGDDGYTF. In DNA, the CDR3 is TGTGCCAGCAGCTTAGTCCCACTGACAGGGGATGATGGCTACACCTTC.

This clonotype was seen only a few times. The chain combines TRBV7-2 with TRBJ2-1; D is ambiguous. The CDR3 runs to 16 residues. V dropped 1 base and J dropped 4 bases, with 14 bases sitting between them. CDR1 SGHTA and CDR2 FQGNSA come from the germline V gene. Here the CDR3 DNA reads TGTGCCAGCAGCTTAGAGAACACAGTAAGGTACAATGAGCAGTTCTTC. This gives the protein CASSLENTVRYNEQFF.

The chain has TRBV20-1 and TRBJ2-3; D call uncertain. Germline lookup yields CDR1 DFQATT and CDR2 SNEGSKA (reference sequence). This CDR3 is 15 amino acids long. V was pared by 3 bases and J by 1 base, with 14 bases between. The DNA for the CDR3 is TGCAGTGCTAGGGCTCCTGGAAGCCGCACAGATACGCAGTATTTT. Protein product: CSARAPGSRTDTQYF.

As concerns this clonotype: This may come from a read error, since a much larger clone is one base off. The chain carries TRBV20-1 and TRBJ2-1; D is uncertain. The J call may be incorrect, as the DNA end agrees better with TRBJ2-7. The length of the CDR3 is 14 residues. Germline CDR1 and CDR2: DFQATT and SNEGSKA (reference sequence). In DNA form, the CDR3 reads TGCAGTCCGCGGTTATCTCAGAACTACAATGAGCAGTACTTC. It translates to CSPRLSQNYNEQYF.

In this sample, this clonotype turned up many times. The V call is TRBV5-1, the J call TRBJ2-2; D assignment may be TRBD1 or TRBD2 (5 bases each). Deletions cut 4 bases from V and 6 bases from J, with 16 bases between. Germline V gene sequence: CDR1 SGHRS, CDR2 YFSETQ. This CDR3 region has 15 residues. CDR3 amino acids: CASSPGPINPGELFF. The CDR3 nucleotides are TGCGCCAGCAGCCCGGGACCAATAAATCCCGGGGAGCTGTTTTTT.

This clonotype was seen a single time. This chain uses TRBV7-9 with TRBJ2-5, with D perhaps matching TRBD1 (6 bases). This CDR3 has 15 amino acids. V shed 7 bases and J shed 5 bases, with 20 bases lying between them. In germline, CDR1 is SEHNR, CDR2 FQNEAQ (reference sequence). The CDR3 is CASTGQSHGGETQYF. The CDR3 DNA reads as TGTGCCAGCACCGGACAGTCCCACGGCGGGGAGACCCAGTACTTC.

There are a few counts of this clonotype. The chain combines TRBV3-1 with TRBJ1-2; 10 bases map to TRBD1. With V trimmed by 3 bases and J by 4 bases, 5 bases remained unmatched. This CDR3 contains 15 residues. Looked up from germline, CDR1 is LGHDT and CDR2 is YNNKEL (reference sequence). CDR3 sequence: CASSHRQGAIYGYTF. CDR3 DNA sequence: TGTGCCAGCAGCCACCGACAGGGGGCGATCTATGGCTACACCTTC.

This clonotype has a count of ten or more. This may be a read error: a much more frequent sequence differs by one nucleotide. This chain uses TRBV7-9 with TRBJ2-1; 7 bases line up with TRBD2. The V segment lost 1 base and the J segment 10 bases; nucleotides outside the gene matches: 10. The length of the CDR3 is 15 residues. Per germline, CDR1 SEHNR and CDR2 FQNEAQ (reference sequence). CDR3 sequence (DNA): TGTGCCAGCAGCTTAGATCTAGCGGTTCACTACGAGCAGTTCTTC. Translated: CASSLDLAVHYEQFF.

CDR3 coding DNA: TGTGCCAGCAGCCTTACAGGGCCCACTGAAGCTTTCTTT. It yields the protein CASSLTGPTEAFF. This chain connects TRBV12-3 or TRBV12-4 to TRBJ1-1; TRBD1 might be the D (6 bases). The CDR3 runs to 13 residues. Trimming stripped 6 bases from V and 4 bases from J, with 12 bases between.